This is a list of T cell receptor beta chains from one sample in a study of shared clonotypes between healthy human individuals. Clones were sequenced by immunoSEQ multiplex PCR, and TCRdb holds only the in-frame ones, with some missing. Of some 530,000 clones detected, almost 80% appear once; the ten largest clones hold approximately 12%. Input material: PBMCs. The receptors were gathered from a woman in her thirties or forties in good health. Some clones in this sample may be carry-over from other donors' samples. CDR3s include the opening cysteine and the closing phenylalanine or tryptophan. D genes are given only for firm matches. Not all rows give a size; the values are once, few, many and, for expanded clones, a class.

>-|TRBJ2-7|-|TRBV21-1
CASSPHGLLSYEQYF
TGTGCCAGCAGCCCCCACGGACTCCTCTCCTACGAGCAGTACTTC
>-|TRBJ2-1|-|TRBV27
CASSLVFGGSPWVF
TGTGCCAGCAGTTTAGTCTTTGGGGGAAGCCCGTGGGTCTTC
>-|TRBJ2-1|-|TRBV19
CASSISYNEQFF
TGTGCCAGTAGTATATCCTACAATGAGCAGTTCTTC
>-|TRBJ2-3|-|TRBV19
CASSTGGTQYF
TGTGCCAGTAGTACCGGAGGGACGCAGTATTTT
>-|TRBJ2-3|TRBD1|TRBV9
CASSAQGVADTQYF
TGTGCCAGCAGCGCACAGGGGGTCGCAGATACGCAGTATTTT
>many|TRBJ2-3|-|TRBV19
CASTLTAGRTDTQYF
TGTGCCAGTACCCTCACAGCGGGCCGCACAGATACGCAGTATTTT
>-|TRBJ2-7|-|TRBV21-1
CASSTLRGRGFYEQYF
TGTGCCAGCAGCACCCTCAGGGGCCGAGGTTTCTACGAGCAGTACTTC
>many|TRBJ1-1|-|TRBV6-1
CASSEARGTEAFF
TGTGCCAGCAGTGAAGCGAGGGGGACTGAAGCTTTCTTT
>-|TRBJ2-7|-|TRBV27
CASINIRGLKYEQYF
TGTGCCAGCATCAATATCCGAGGACTAAAGTACGAGCAGTACTTC
>-|TRBJ2-5|TRBD1|TRBV4-1
CASSRTQDRGGEAQYF
TGCGCCAGCAGTCGGACCCAGGACAGGGGAGGAGAGGCCCAGTACTTC
>-|TRBJ2-1|-|TRBV2
CASREGGQEFF
TGTGCCAGCAGAGAGGGAGGTCAGGAGTTCTTC
>-|TRBJ1-3|-|TRBV5-1
CASSLGPVGNTIYF
TGCGCCAGCAGCTTGGGACCAGTTGGAAACACCATATATTTT
>-|TRBJ2-7|-|TRBV5-1
CASSSTGSEQYF
TGCGCCAGCAGCTCAACAGGGTCCGAGCAGTACTTC
>few|TRBJ2-1|-|TRBV5-1
CASSLGGGLYNEQFF
TGCGCCAGCAGCTTGGGCGGGGGCCTCTACAATGAGCAGTTCTTC
>few|TRBJ1-1|-|TRBV29-1
CSVEATGRAFF
TGCAGCGTTGAAGCTACGGGGAGAGCTTTCTTT
>-|TRBJ1-6|TRBD1|TRBV10-3
CAISSSGQGNSPLHF
TGTGCCATCAGTTCGTCAGGACAGGGGAATTCACCCCTCCACTTT
>-|TRBJ2-7|-|TRBV28
CASSPSDGSYEQYF
TGTGCCAGCAGCCCCTCGGACGGATCCTACGAGCAGTACTTC
>-|TRBJ2-3|-|TRBV29-1
CSVTLFVGPDTQYF
TGCAGCGTTACCCTCTTCGTTGGGCCAGATACGCAGTATTTT
>-|TRBJ2-1|-|TRBV13
CASSLGPEQFF
TGTGCCAGCAGCTTAGGCCCCGAGCAGTTCTTC
>-|TRBJ2-1|TRBD2|TRBV4-2
CASSRGLAGGGAYNEQFF
TGTGCCAGCAGCCGGGGACTAGCGGGAGGTGGCGCCTACAATGAGCAGTTCTTC
>-|TRBJ1-1|TRBD1|TRBV4-1
CASSLRDRGFTNTEAFF
TGCGCCAGCAGCCTGCGGGACAGGGGGTTTACTAACACTGAAGCTTTCTTT
>-|TRBJ2-1|TRBD2|TRBV4-1
CASSRTSGRGQFF
TGCGCCAGCAGCCGTACTAGCGGGAGGGGGCAGTTCTTC
>-|TRBJ2-2|-|TRBV30
CAWNLNGELFF
TGTGCCTGGAACCTGAACGGGGAGCTGTTTTTT
>-|TRBJ2-7|-|TRBV7-9
CASSLGAPFEQYF
TGTGCCAGCAGCTTAGGGGCCCCCTTCGAGCAGTACTTC
>-|TRBJ1-6|-|TRBV2
CASSERGTLTGSPLHF
TGTGCCAGCAGTGAACGCGGGACCCTAACTGGGTCACCCCTCCACTTT
>-|TRBJ2-7|TRBD2|TRBV7-8
CASSGTSGDYEQYF
TGTGCCAGCAGTGGGACTAGCGGAGATTACGAGCAGTACTTC
>-|TRBJ2-7|-|TRBV6-1
CASSDRAGNSYEQYF
TGTGCCAGCAGTGATAGGGCGGGGAACTCCTACGAGCAGTACTTC
>-|TRBJ2-2|-|TRBV28
CASSWSRGDRYTGELFF
TGTGCCAGCAGTTGGAGCAGGGGGGACAGATACACCGGGGAGCTGTTTTTT
>-|TRBJ2-7|-|TRBV4-1
CASSRTNYRDEQYF
TGCGCCAGCAGCCGGACGAACTACCGGGACGAGCAGTACTTC
>-|TRBJ2-2|TRBD1|TRBV11-1
CASSLGDSHTGELFF
TGTGCCAGCAGCTTAGGGGACAGCCACACCGGGGAGCTGTTTTTT
>-|TRBJ2-3|TRBD2|TRBV5-1
CASSFGGLAGGTTDTQYF
TGCGCCAGCAGCTTTGGTGGACTAGCGGGAGGTACCACAGATACGCAGTATTTT
>-|TRBJ2-1|TRBD1|TRBV9
CASSVASTGTGRLSDEQFF
TGTGCCAGCAGCGTAGCCTCAACCGGGACAGGGAGGTTGTCGGATGAGCAGTTCTTC
>-|TRBJ2-7|-|TRBV11-3
CASSLGSGFAYEQYF
TGTGCCAGCAGCTTAGGATCGGGATTCGCCTACGAGCAGTACTTC
>few|TRBJ2-4|TRBD2|TRBV7-9
CASSLAGSGRQNIQYF
TGTGCCAGCAGCTTAGCGGGTAGCGGGAGGCAAAACATTCAGTACTTC
>-|TRBJ2-7|TRBD1|TRBV28
CASSLRGTGRLYEQYF
TGTGCCAGCAGTTTACGAGGGACAGGGAGACTCTACGAGCAGTACTTC
>few|TRBJ2-2|-|TRBV6-1
CASSEMGGRNTGELFF
TGTGCCAGCAGTGAAATGGGGGGGCGTAACACCGGGGAGCTGTTTTTT
>-|TRBJ2-1|TRBD2|TRBV7-2
CASSPVAGAPRYNEQFF
TGTGCCAGCAGTCCTGTAGCGGGAGCCCCTCGCTACAATGAGCAGTTCTTC
>-|TRBJ2-5|-|TRBV5-1
CASSLARGQETQYF
TGCGCCAGCAGCTTGGCCCGCGGCCAAGAGACCCAGTACTTC